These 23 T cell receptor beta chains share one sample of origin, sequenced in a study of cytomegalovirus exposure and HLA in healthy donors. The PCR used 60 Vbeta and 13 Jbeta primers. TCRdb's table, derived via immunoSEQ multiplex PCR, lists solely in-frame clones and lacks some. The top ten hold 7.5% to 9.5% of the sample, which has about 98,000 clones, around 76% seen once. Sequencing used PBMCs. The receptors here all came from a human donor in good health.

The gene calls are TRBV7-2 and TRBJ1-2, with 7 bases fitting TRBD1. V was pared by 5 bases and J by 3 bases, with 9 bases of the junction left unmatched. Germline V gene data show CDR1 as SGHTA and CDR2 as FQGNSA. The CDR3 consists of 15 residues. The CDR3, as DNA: TGTGCCAGCAGCACCCGACAGGGTAGCGACTATGGCTACACCTTC. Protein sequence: CASSTRQGSDYGYTF.

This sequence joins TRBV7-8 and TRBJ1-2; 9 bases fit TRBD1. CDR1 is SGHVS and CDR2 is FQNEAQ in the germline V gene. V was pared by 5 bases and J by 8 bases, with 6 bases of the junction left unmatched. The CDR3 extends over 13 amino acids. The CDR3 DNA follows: TGTGCCAGCAGCAGGGACAGGGTGTTCGGCTACACCTTC. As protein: CASSRDRVFGYTF.

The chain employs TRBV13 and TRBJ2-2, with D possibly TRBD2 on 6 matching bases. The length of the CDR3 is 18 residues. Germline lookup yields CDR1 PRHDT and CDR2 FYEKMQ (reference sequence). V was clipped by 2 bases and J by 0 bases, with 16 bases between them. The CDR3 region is CASSLLGVGGTNTGELFF. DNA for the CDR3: TGTGCCAGCAGCTTATTAGGAGTCGGGGGAACGAACACCGGGGAGCTGTTTTTT.

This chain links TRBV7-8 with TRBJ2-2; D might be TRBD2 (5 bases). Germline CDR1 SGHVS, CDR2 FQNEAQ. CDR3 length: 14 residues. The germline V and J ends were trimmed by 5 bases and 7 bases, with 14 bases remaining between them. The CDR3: CASSARTGIGELFF. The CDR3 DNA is TGTGCCAGCAGCGCCCGTACGGGGATCGGGGAGCTGTTTTTT.

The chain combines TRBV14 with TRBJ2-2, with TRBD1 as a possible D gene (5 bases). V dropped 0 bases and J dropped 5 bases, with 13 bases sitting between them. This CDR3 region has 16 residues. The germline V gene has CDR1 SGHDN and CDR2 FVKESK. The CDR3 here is CASSQDLARVTGELFF. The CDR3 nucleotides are TGTGCCAGCAGCCAAGATCTTGCCAGGGTAACCGGGGAGCTGTTTTTT.

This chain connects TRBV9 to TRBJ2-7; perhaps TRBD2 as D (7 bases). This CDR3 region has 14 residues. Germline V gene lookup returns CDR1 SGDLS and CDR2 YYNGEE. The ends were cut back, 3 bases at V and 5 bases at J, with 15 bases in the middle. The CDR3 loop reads CASSAGGASHEQYF. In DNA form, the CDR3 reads TGTGCCAGCAGCGCTGGGGGGGCATCTCACGAGCAGTACTTC.

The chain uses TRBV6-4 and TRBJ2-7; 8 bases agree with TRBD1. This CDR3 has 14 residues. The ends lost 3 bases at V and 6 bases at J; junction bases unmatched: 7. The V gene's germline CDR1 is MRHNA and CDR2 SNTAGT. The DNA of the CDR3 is TGTGCCAGCAGTGAAACAACAGGGGGGAGCGAGCAGTACTTC. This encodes CASSETTGGSEQYF.

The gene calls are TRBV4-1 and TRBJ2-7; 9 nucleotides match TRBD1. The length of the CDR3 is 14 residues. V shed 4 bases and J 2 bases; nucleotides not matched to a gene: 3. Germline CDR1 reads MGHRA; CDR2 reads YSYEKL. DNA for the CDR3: TGCGCCAGCAGCCCCCGGGACAGGGCCTACGAGCAGTACTTC. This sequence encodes CASSPRDRAYEQYF.

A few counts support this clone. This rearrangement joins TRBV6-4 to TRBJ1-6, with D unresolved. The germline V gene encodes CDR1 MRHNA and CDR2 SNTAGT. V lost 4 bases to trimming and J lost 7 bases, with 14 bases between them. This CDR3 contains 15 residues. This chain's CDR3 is CASSGSAGWNSPLHF. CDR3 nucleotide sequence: TGTGCCAGCAGTGGGTCGGCAGGCTGGAATTCACCCCTCCACTTT.

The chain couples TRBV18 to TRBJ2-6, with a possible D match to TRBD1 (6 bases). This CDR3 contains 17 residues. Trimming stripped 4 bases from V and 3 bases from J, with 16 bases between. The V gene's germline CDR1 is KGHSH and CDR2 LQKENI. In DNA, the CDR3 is TGTGCCAGCTCACACGTGACAGGTACCTTTGGGGCCAACGTCCTGACTTTC. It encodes CASSHVTGTFGANVLTF.

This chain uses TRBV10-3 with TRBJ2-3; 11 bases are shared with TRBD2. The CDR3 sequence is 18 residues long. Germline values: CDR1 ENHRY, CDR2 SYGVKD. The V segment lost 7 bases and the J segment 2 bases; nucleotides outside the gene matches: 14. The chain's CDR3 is CAIIAGTSGALNTDTQYF. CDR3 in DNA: TGTGCCATCATCGCCGGGACTAGCGGTGCCTTAAACACAGATACGCAGTATTTT.

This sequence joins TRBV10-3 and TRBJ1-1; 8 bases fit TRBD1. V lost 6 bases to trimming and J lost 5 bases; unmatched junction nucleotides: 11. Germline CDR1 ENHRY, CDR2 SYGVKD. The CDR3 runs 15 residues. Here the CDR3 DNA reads TGTGCCATCAGAGCGACAGGGGCGGGTGAAACTGAAGCTTTCTTT. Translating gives CAIRATGAGETEAFF.

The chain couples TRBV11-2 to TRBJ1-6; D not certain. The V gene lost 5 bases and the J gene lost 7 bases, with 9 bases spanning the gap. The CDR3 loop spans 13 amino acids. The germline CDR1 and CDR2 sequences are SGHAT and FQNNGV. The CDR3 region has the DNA TGTGCCAGCAGCCCGCACATGAATTCACCCCTCCACTTT. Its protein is CASSPHMNSPLHF.

The CDR3 sequence: CSVEAGGQTQYF. Written as DNA, the CDR3 is TGCAGCGTTGAGGCAGGGGGTCAGACCCAGTACTTC. V and J are TRBV29-1 and TRBJ2-5, with 7 bases fitting TRBD1. The CDR3 spans 12 residues. V lost 3 bases to trimming and J lost 6 bases; unmatched junction nucleotides: 4. Germline assignment: CDR1 SQVTM and CDR2 ANQGSEA.

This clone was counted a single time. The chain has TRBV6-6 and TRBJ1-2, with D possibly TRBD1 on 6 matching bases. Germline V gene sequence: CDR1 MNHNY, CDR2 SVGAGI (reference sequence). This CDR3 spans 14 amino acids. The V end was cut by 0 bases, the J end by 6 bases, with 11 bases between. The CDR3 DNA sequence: TGTGCCAGCAGTTACTCTCAGGGGACGGATGGCTACACCTTC. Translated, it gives CASSYSQGTDGYTF.

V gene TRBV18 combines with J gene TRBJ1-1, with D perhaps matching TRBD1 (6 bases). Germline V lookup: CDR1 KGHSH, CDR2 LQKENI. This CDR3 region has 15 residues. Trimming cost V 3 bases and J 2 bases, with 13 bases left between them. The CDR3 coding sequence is TGTGCCAGCTCACCCCTAGGACAGCTAAACACTGAAGCTTTCTTT. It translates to CASSPLGQLNTEAFF.

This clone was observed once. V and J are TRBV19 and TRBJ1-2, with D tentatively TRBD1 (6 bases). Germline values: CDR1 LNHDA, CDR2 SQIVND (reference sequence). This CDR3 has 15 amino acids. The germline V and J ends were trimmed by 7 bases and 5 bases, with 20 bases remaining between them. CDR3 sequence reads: CASTLGGAVGYGYTF. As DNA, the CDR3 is TGTGCCAGTACCCTAGGGGGGGCCGTGGGGTATGGCTACACCTTC.

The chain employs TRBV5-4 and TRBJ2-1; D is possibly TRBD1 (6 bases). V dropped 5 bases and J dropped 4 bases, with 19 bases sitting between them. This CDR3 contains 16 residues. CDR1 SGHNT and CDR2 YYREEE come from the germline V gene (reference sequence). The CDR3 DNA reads TGTGCCAGCAGTCCAGGGGTCTCGGGACCTTACAATGAGCAGTTCTTC. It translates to CASSPGVSGPYNEQFF.

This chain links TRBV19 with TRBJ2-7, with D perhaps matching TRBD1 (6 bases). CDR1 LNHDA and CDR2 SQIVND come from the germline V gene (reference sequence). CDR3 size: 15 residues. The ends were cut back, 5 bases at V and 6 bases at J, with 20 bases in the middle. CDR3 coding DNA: TGTGCCAGTAGTCCCCCCGGGGCCGACAGGATCGAGCAGTACTTC. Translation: CASSPPGADRIEQYF.

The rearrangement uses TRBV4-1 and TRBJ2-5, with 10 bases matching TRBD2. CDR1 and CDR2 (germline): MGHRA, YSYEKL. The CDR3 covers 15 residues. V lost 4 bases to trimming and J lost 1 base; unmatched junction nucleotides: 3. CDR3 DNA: TGCGCCAGCAGCCCGCGACTAGCGGGCCAAGAGACCCAGTACTTC. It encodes CASSPRLAGQETQYF.

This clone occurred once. Here the CDR3 reads CATITGPGTDTQYF. DNA of the CDR3: TGTGCCACTATTACAGGTCCGGGCACAGATACGCAGTATTTT. This chain links TRBV10-3 with TRBJ2-3; D possibly corresponds to TRBD1 (5 bases). Trimming removed 10 bases at V and 1 base at J, with 15 bases between. Germline V lookup: CDR1 ENHRY, CDR2 SYGVKD. The CDR3 runs to 14 residues.

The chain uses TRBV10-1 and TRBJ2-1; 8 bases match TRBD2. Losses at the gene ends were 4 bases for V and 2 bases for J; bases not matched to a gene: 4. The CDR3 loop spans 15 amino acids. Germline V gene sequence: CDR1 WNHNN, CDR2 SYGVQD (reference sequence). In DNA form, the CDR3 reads TGCGCCAGCAGTGCGGTAGCGGGAACCTACAATGAGCAGTTCTTC. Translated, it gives CASSAVAGTYNEQFF.

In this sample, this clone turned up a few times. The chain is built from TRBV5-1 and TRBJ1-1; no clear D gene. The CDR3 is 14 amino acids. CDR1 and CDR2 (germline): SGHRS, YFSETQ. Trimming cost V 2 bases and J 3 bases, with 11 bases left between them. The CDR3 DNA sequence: TGCGCCAGCAGCTTACGTCCCGGGGACACTGAAGCTTTCTTT. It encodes CASSLRPGDTEAFF.